This is a list of T cell receptor beta chains from one sample in a study of monozygotic twins with inflammatory bowel disease. Following a re-call of the 5' RACE reads, TCRdb has one entry per CDR3 protein and lacks DNA. Its table lists more than 110,000 distinct CDR3 sequences. Sequenced material: blood. These receptors were taken from a human donor with ulcerative colitis or Crohn's disease, or a healthy co-twin of an affected twin (not recorded which). Both conserved end residues are part of each CDR3. Fields, in order: J gene, clone size, V gene, CDR3 protein. Clone size appears in some rows only: once, few, many, or a class for an expanded clone.

TRBJ2-7,NA,TRBV27,CASSRGGAGTVTYEQYF
TRBJ1-5,NA,TRBV7-2,CASSPGTGNNQPQHF
TRBJ2-5,NA,TRBV7-9,CASVRGMGGQETQYF
TRBJ1-2,NA,TRBV20-1,CSARDNPQNTF
TRBJ2-2,NA,TRBV24-1,CATSDADRGSGELFF
TRBJ1-1,NA,TRBV27,CASSLKGTGWLNTEAFF
TRBJ2-5,NA,TRBV28,CASSVRRDQETQYF
TRBJ2-1,NA,TRBV10-3,CAIRDPGLVINEQFF
TRBJ2-5,NA,TRBV6-6,CASSRGTRETQYF
TRBJ1-4,NA,TRBV29-1,CSVGEGEKLFF
TRBJ2-7,NA,TRBV28,CASIPRTSGSYEQYF
TRBJ2-1,NA,TRBV12-3/TRBV12-4,CASSLLAGGGNNEQFF
TRBJ2-7,NA,TRBV28,CASSLGAGVIYEQYF
TRBJ2-3,NA,TRBV15,CATSRGTRTDTQYF
TRBJ2-6,NA,TRBV4-3,CASSQVMGQGYSGANVLTF
TRBJ2-7,NA,TRBV11-2,CASSPLRRAYEQYF
TRBJ1-2,NA,TRBV6-5,CASSYSDLYGYTF
TRBJ1-5,NA,TRBV6-5,CASSDRGLGPQHF
TRBJ2-1,NA,TRBV30,CASPRGGSYNEQFF
TRBJ1-1,NA,TRBV12-3/TRBV12-4,CASSPPPHPEAFF
TRBJ2-2,medium-sized,TRBV6-1,CASSVSGDTGELFF
TRBJ2-7,NA,TRBV7-2,CASTTLAGEAEQYF
TRBJ2-5,NA,TRBV30,CAWKTQETQYF